Listed here are 16 T cell receptor beta chains from one sample, sequenced in a study of OX40 agonist ivuxolimab in advanced cancers. Assay: immunoSEQ multiplex PCR; the TCRdb copy retains only in-frame clones and omits some. The data contain more than 10,000 clones, 80% to 95% of them seen just once; the ten biggest clones take up around 75%. Sample: CD4+ or CD8+ T cells sorted from blood, taken in a trial of the OX40 agonist ivuxolimab. Every receptor here comes from an adult with an advanced solid tumor such as melanoma, head and neck, liver or kidney cancer.

The chain links TRBV7-8 to TRBJ2-7; possible D gene TRBD2, 7 bases. Germline V gives CDR1 SGHVS, CDR2 FQNEAQ. The CDR3 is 15 residues long. Trimming took off 2 bases at V and 2 bases at J, with 13 bases between the two ends. CDR3 residues: CASSLRGARAYEQYF. CDR3 bases: TGTGCCAGCAGCTTACGGGGGGCCAGGGCCTACGAGCAGTACTTC.

V is TRBV11-1 and J is TRBJ2-7, with D possibly being TRBD1 or TRBD2 (5 bases each). V was shortened by 0 bases and J by 2 bases, with 14 bases between the two germline ends. CDR3 length equals 16 residues. Per germline, CDR1 SGHAT and CDR2 FQDESV (reference sequence). The CDR3 DNA is TGTGCCAGCAGCTTAGCGCCGGGACGGCTAGCCTACGAGCAGTACTTC. Its protein product is CASSLAPGRLAYEQYF.

The chain combines TRBV5-6 with TRBJ2-1; unclear D gene. The CDR3 consists of 14 residues. Between the trimmed V and J ends, which lost 4 bases and 7 bases, there was a span of 15 bases. CDR1 SGHDT and CDR2 YYEEEE come from the germline V gene. The CDR3 DNA is TGTGCCAGCAGCCTGGGATTGGCAGCGAATGAGCAGTTCTTC. Its translation is CASSLGLAANEQFF.

The chain combines TRBV7-6 with TRBJ1-3; TRBD1 is a possible D gene (6 bases). The CDR3 spans 15 residues. CDR1 SGHVS and CDR2 FNYEAQ come from the germline V gene. The V end lost 3 bases, the J end lost 4 bases, and 13 bases lay between the germline ends. The CDR3 protein is CASSLGGAGGNTIYF. In DNA, the CDR3 is TGTGCCAGCAGCTTGGGGGGCGCAGGCGGAAACACCATATATTTT.

The gene calls are TRBV6-5 and TRBJ2-6; D is ambiguous. This CDR3 contains 14 residues. V lost 6 bases, J lost 0 bases, and 6 bases lay in between. Germline V gives CDR1 MNHEY, CDR2 SVGAGI. The CDR3 reads CASSMDSGANVLTF. CDR3 nucleotides: TGTGCCAGCAGCATGGACTCTGGGGCCAACGTCCTGACTTTC.

This clone was recorded only once. The rearrangement uses TRBV6-5 and TRBJ1-1; D remains unclear. The length of the CDR3 is 12 residues. CDR1 is MNHEY and CDR2 is SVGAGI in the germline V gene. V dropped 2 bases and J dropped 5 bases, with 6 bases sitting between them. CDR3 DNA sequence: TGTGCCAGCAGTTACCTGGCTACTGAAGCTTTCTTT. This encodes CASSYLATEAFF.

The chain employs TRBV4-2 and TRBJ1-2, with 9 bases fitting TRBD1. CDR1 and CDR2 from the germline V gene are LGHNA and YNFKEQ. V dropped 8 bases and J dropped 4; count of bases not matched to a gene: 14. This CDR3 has 16 residues. This CDR3 reads CASDQGTGTLTYGYTF. The CDR3 DNA follows: TGTGCCAGCGATCAGGGGACAGGGACGCTTACCTATGGCTACACCTTC.

V gene TRBV4-1 combines with J gene TRBJ1-1, with 7 bases identical to TRBD1. CDR3 size: 16 residues. Germline CDR1 and CDR2: MGHRA and YSYEKL. Trimming at V came to 4 bases and at J to 1 base, leaving 9 bases not matched to a gene. This CDR3 reads CASSLRDSRTNTEAFF. The CDR3 nucleotides are TGCGCCAGCAGCCTCCGGGACAGCCGGACGAACACTGAAGCTTTCTTT.

The chain carries TRBV2 and TRBJ2-7; D is perhaps TRBD1 (5 bases). Deletions cut 7 bases from V and 6 bases from J, with 7 bases between. This CDR3 spans 10 amino acids. Germline V CDR1 and CDR2: SNHLY, FYNNEI. This CDR3 is CASKQGEQYF. The DNA of the CDR3 is TGTGCCAGCAAGCAGGGCGAGCAGTACTTC.

The chain carries TRBV2 and TRBJ2-1; 9 bases are a match to TRBD2. After removal of 0 bases from V and 7 bases from J, the junction contained 7 bases not matched to a gene. Germline CDR1 and CDR2: SNHLY and FYNNEI. This CDR3 has 16 residues. The CDR3 coding sequence is TGTGCCAGCAGTGAAGCGGGGATAGCGGGAGATAATGAGCAGTTCTTC. It encodes CASSEAGIAGDNEQFF.

This clone has a handful of counts. The CDR3 reads CASSQDPDRGLDQPQHF. CDR3 coding DNA: TGCGCCAGCAGCCAAGATCCGGACAGGGGGCTAGATCAGCCCCAGCATTTT. V usage is TRBV4-1 and J usage is TRBJ1-5; TRBD1 matches 11 bases. The CDR3 extends over 17 amino acids. The germline CDR1 and CDR2 sequences are MGHRA and YSYEKL. V dropped 0 bases and J dropped 5; count of bases not matched to a gene: 6.

V gene TRBV11-2 combines with J gene TRBJ2-5, with 12 bases identical to TRBD2. V was clipped by 2 bases and J by 5 bases; unmatched bases: 3. This CDR3 comprises 15 residues. Looked up from germline, CDR1 is SGHAT and CDR2 is FQNNGV. For the CDR3, the DNA is TGTGCCAGCAGCTTACTAGCGGGAGGGGGGGAGACCCAGTACTTC. It is translated as CASSLLAGGGETQYF.

The rearrangement uses TRBV9 and TRBJ2-4, with D perhaps matching TRBD1 or TRBD2 (5 bases each). V was shortened by 3 bases and J by 0 bases, with 7 bases between the two germline ends. The CDR3 sequence is 14 residues long. The germline V gene encodes CDR1 SGDLS and CDR2 YYNGEE. The CDR3 here is CASSAGTAKNIQYF. In DNA, the CDR3 is TGTGCCAGCAGCGCGGGGACAGCCAAAAACATTCAGTACTTC.

The J gene is TRBJ2-5, the V gene TRBV27, with 12 bases that match TRBD1. The junction had 11 bases not matched to a gene; V was cut back by 1 base and J by 5 bases. The CDR3 runs 18 residues. Germline loops: CDR1 MNHEY, CDR2 SMNVEV (reference sequence). Written as DNA, the CDR3 is TGTGCCAGCAGTTTATTAGGGACAGGGGGCTCCCGGCACGAGACCCAGTACTTC. This gives the protein CASSLLGTGGSRHETQYF.

The V call is TRBV11-2, the J call TRBJ2-1, with D uncertain. The CDR3 consists of 12 residues. Germline lookup yields CDR1 SGHAT and CDR2 FQNNGV. V was shortened by 4 bases and J by 12 bases, with 13 bases between the two germline ends. CDR3 amino acids: CASSSAVMGQFF. Here the CDR3 DNA reads TGTGCCAGCAGCTCAGCAGTAATGGGGCAGTTCTTC.

This chain uses TRBV19 with TRBJ2-1, with D tentatively TRBD1 (6 bases). The CDR3 totals 13 residues. V dropped 8 bases and J dropped 6 bases, with 14 bases sitting between them. CDR1 and CDR2 (germline): LNHDA, SQIVND (reference sequence). The CDR3 DNA reads as TGTGCCAGTTCATTGGGGGCTCCCAATGAGCAGTTCTTC. This sequence encodes CASSLGAPNEQFF.